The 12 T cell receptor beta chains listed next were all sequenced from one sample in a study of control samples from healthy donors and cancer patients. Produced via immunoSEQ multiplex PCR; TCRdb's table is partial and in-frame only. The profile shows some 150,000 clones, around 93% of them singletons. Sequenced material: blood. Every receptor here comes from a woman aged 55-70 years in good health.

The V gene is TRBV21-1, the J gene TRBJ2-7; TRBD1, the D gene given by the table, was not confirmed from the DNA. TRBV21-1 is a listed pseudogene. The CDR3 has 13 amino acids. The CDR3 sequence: CASSKAQDYEQYF. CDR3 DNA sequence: TGTGCCAGCAGCAAGGCACAAGACTACGAGCAGTACTTC.

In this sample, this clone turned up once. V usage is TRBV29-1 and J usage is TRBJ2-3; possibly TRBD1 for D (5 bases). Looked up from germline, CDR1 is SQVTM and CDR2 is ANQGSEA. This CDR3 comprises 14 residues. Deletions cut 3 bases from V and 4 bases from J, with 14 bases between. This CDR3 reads CSVERTLSSDTQYF. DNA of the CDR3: TGCAGCGTTGAGAGGACACTGAGTTCAGATACGCAGTATTTT.

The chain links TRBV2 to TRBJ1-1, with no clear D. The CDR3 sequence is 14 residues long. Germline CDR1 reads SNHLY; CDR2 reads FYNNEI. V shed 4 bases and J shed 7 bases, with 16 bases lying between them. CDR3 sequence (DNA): TGTGCCAGCAGTGCTTCCCCGTCCCCAATTGAAGCTTTCTTT. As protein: CASSASPSPIEAFF.

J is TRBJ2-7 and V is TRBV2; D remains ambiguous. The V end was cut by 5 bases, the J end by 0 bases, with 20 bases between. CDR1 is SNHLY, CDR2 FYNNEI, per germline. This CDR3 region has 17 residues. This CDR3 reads CASSSKNWGRSSYEQYF. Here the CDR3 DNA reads TGTGCCAGCAGTTCCAAAAACTGGGGTAGGAGCTCCTACGAGCAGTACTTC.

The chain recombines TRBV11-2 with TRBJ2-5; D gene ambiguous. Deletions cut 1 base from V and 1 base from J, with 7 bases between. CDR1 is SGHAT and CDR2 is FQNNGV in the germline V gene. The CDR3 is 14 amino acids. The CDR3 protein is CASSLVPVQETQYF. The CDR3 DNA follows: TGTGCCAGCAGCTTAGTTCCGGTCCAAGAGACCCAGTACTTC.

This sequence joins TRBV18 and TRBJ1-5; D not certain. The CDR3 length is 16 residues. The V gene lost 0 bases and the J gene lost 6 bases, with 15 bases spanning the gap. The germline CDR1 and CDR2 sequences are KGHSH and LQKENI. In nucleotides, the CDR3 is TGTGCCAGCTCACCACCCGACGACGCTGGCAGTCAGCCCCAGCATTTT. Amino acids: CASSPPDDAGSQPQHF. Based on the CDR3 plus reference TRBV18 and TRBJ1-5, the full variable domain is NAGVMQNPRHLVRRRGQEARLRCSPMKGHSHVYWYRQLPEEGLKFMVYLQKENIIDESGMPKERFSAEFPKEGPSILRIQQVVRGDSAAYFCASSPPDDAGSQPQHFGDGTRLSIL.

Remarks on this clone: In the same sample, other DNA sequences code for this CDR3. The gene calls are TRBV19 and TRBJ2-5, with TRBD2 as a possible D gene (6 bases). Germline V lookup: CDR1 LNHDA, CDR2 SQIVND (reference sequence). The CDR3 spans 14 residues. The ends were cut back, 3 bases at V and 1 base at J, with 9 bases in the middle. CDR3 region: CASSISGVQETQYF. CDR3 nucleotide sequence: TGTGCCAGTAGTATTTCGGGGGTCCAAGAGACCCAGTACTTC.

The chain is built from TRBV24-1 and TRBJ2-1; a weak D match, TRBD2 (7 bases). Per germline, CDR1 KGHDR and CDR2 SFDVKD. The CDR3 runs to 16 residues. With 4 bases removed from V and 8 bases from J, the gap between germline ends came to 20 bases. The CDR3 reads CATSDLSWRGGDEQFF. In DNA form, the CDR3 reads TGTGCCACCAGTGACCTTAGCTGGAGGGGGGGGGATGAGCAGTTCTTC.

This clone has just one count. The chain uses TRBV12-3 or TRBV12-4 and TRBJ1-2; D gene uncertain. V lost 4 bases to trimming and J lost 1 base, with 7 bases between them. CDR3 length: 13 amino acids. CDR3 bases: TGTGCCAGCAGTTACGGGAATAACTATGGCTACACCTTC. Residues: CASSYGNNYGYTF.

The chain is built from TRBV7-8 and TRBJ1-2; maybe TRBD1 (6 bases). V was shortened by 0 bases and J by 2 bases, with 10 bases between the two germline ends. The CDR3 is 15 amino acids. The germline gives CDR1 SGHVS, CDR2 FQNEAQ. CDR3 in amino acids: CASSLALTGNYGYTF. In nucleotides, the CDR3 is TGTGCCAGCAGCTTAGCGCTAACAGGGAACTATGGCTACACCTTC.

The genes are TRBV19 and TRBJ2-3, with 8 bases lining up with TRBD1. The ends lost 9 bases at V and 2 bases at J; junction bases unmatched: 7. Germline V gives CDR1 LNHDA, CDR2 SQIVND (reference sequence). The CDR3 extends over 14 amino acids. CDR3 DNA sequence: TGTGCCAGCGGACAGGGCTTATCCACAGATACGCAGTATTTT. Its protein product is CASGQGLSTDTQYF.

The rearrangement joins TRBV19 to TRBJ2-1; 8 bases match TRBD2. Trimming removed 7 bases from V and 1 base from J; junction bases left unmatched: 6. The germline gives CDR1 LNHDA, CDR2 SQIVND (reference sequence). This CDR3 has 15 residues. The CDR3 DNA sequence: TGTGCCAGTAATGGCGGACTAGCTTCCTACAATGAGCAGTTCTTC. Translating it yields CASNGGLASYNEQFF.